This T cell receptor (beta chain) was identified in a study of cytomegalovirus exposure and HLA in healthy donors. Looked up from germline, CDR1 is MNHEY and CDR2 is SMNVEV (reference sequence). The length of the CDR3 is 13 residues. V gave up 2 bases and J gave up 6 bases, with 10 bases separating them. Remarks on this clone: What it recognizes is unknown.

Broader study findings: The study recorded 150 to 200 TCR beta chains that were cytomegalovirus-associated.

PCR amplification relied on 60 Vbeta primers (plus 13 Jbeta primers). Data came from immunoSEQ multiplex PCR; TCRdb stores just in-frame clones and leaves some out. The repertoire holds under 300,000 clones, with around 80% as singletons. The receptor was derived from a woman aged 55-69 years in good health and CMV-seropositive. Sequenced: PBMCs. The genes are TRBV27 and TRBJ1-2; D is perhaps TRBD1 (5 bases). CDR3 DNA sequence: TGTGCCAGCAGTTTACAGGGTTTCGATGGCTACACCTTC. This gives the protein CASSLQGFDGYTF.